These 32 T cell receptor beta chains came from one sample sequenced in a study of blood T cell repertoires in COVID-19. Produced via immunoSEQ multiplex PCR; TCRdb's table is partial and in-frame only. The repertoire has approximately 180,000 clones, 88% of them found once; the top ten carry approximately 4.4%. Sequencing was performed on peripheral blood. These receptors were taken from a human donor in a cohort sampled during active COVID-19.

The chain links TRBV28 to TRBJ2-4, with D tentatively TRBD1 (6 bases). The germline CDR1 and CDR2 sequences are MDHEN and SYDVKM. The CDR3 runs 20 residues. V shed 6 bases and J shed 4 bases, with 31 bases lying between them. CDR3 sequence reads: CASSLTTGNSRVYAKNIQYF. CDR3 nucleotides: TGTGCCAGCAGCTTAACCACAGGGAACTCGCGGGTGTATGCAAAAAACATTCAGTACTTC.

This clone was observed once. CDR3 region: CASSLAALAVFPDTQYF. DNA for the CDR3: TGTGCCAGCAGCTTAGCGGCCCTAGCGGTTTTTCCAGATACGCAGTATTTT. This rearrangement joins TRBV13 to TRBJ2-3, with TRBD2 matching 7 bases. The length of the CDR3 is 17 residues. The ends lost 1 base at V and 4 bases at J; junction bases unmatched: 11. Germline V gene sequence: CDR1 PRHDT, CDR2 FYEKMQ (reference sequence).

This chain uses TRBV12-3 or TRBV12-4 with TRBJ2-7; tentative D call: TRBD1 (5 bases). V gave up 5 bases and J gave up 3 bases, with 11 bases separating them. The CDR3 is 13 amino acids. The CDR3 DNA sequence: TGTGCCAGCAGTACTGACAGTATCTACGAGCAGTACTTC. Translating it yields CASSTDSIYEQYF.

The rearrangement uses TRBV7-2 and TRBJ1-6, with no clear D. The CDR3 totals 14 residues. In germline, CDR1 is SGHTA, CDR2 FQGNSA. The germline V and J ends were trimmed by 5 bases and 6 bases, with 11 bases remaining between them. CDR3 DNA: TGTGCCAGCAGCCAGGTGTCTATTAATTCACCCCTCCACTTT. Translating gives CASSQVSINSPLHF. The whole variable domain, filled in from reference TRBV7-2 and TRBJ1-6, reads GAGVSQSPSNKVTEKGKDVELRCDPISGHTALYWYRQSLGQGLEFLIYFQGNSAPDKSGLPSDRFSAERTGGSVSTLTIQRTQQEDSAVYLCASSQVSINSPLHFGNGTRLTVT.

The genes are TRBV5-1 and TRBJ2-7, with TRBD1 matching over 8 bases. V shed 0 bases and J 3 bases; nucleotides not matched to a gene: 8. The CDR3 loop spans 16 amino acids. Germline V gene sequence: CDR1 SGHRS, CDR2 YFSETQ. As DNA, the CDR3 is TGCGCCAGCAGCTTGGCCGGGTCAGGGGGCATCTACGAGCAGTACTTC. It yields the protein CASSLAGSGGIYEQYF.

This chain links TRBV19 with TRBJ1-5; D gene uncertain. This CDR3 region has 13 residues. Germline V gene data show CDR1 as LNHDA and CDR2 as SQIVND (reference sequence). V dropped 10 bases and J dropped 3 bases, with 13 bases sitting between them. CDR3 nucleotide sequence: TGTGCCACCCGTGGCGGTTTCAATCAGCCCCAGCATTTT. Translated: CATRGGFNQPQHF.

The sample holds many counts of this clone. V usage is TRBV11-2 and J usage is TRBJ1-2; the D gene is possibly TRBD1 (6 bases). The CDR3 runs 16 residues. Per germline, CDR1 SGHAT and CDR2 FQNNGV. V was shortened by 8 bases and J by 4 bases, with 23 bases between the two germline ends. CDR3 protein: CASRTLTGKSGYGYTF. As DNA, the CDR3 is TGTGCCAGCCGAACCCTAACAGGGAAAAGTGGCTATGGCTACACCTTC.

DNA of the CDR3: TGTGCCAGCAGCCAAGAGATGGCGGGGTTGACCTACAATGAGCAGTTCTTC. It yields the protein CASSQEMAGLTYNEQFF. The gene calls are TRBV4-2 and TRBJ2-1; perhaps TRBD2 as D (6 bases). V was shortened by 0 bases and J by 2 bases, with 14 bases between the two germline ends. The length of the CDR3 is 17 residues. Germline CDR1 reads LGHNA; CDR2 reads YNFKEQ.

The CDR3 DNA follows: TGTGCTGTGGACAGCAACCCTGGAAACACCATATATTTT. Amino acids: CAVDSNPGNTIYF. The chain employs TRBV10-3 and TRBJ1-3, with a possible D match to TRBD1 (6 bases). Looked up from germline, CDR1 is ENHRY and CDR2 is SYGVKD. The CDR3 runs 13 residues.

The gene calls are TRBV7-9 and TRBJ2-5; D may be TRBD2 (6 bases). The CDR3 extends over 17 amino acids. V dropped 4 bases and J dropped 2 bases, with 20 bases sitting between them. Per germline, CDR1 SEHNR and CDR2 FQNEAQ (reference sequence). CDR3 sequence reads: CASSSLLGAGVQETQYF. As DNA, the CDR3 is TGTGCCAGCAGCTCCCTCCTAGGAGCGGGCGTTCAAGAGACCCAGTACTTC.

Regarding this clone: This same CDR3 is encoded by further DNA sequences in the sample. The chain couples TRBV7-9 to TRBJ1-1; TRBD1 is a possible D gene (6 bases). This CDR3 has 13 amino acids. Germline V CDR1 and CDR2: SEHNR, FQNEAQ (reference sequence). Between the trimmed V and J ends, which lost 2 bases and 4 bases, there was a span of 8 bases. CDR3 coding DNA: TGTGCCAGCAGCTTACAAGGGGGCACTGAAGCTTTCTTT. As protein: CASSLQGGTEAFF.

The chain has TRBV18 and TRBJ2-7, with D possibly matching TRBD1 (5 bases). The length of the CDR3 is 12 residues. Trimming shortened V by 1 base and J by 5 bases, and 6 bases separated the two germline ends. CDR1 is KGHSH and CDR2 is LQKENI in the germline V gene. The CDR3 DNA reads TGTGCCAGCTCACCACAGGGGAACGAGCAGTACTTC. Its protein product is CASSPQGNEQYF.

The chain uses TRBV12-3 or TRBV12-4 and TRBJ1-5; the D gene is possibly TRBD1 (5 bases). The length of the CDR3 is 13 residues. V lost 6 bases to trimming and J lost 6 bases, with 12 bases between them. For the CDR3, the DNA is TGTGCCAGCAGCGGGACTGGGAGTCAGCCCCAGCATTTT. Its translation is CASSGTGSQPQHF.

J is TRBJ1-1 and V is TRBV30; weak D call: TRBD1 (5 bases). CDR1 and CDR2 (germline): GTSNPN, SVGIG (reference sequence). This CDR3 contains 12 residues. V lost 2 bases and J lost 7, with 11 bases in between. The CDR3 sequence: CAWSPQGIEAFF. CDR3 coding DNA: TGTGCCTGGAGTCCTCAGGGAATTGAAGCTTTCTTT.

This chain links TRBV13 with TRBJ2-5; 8 nucleotides align to TRBD2. This CDR3 is 12 amino acids long. V trimming: 4 bases; J trimming: 10 bases; junction bases outside the gene matches: 5. Germline CDR1 and CDR2: PRHDT and FYEKMQ (reference sequence). CDR3 nucleotide sequence: TGTGCCAGCAGCTCTTATAGCGGGATCCAGTACTTC. Translation gives CASSSYSGIQYF.

The genes are TRBV4-1 and TRBJ2-4, with TRBD2 matching 9 bases. V lost 0 bases, J lost 1 base, and 16 bases stayed unmatched. From germline, CDR1 is MGHRA and CDR2 YSYEKL. The CDR3 length is 21 residues. The CDR3 reads CASSQEWTGDSGSRAKNIQYF. The CDR3 bases are TGCGCCAGCAGCCAAGAGTGGACAGGAGATAGCGGGAGCCGGGCCAAAAACATTCAGTACTTC.

This clone was seen only once. J is TRBJ1-2 and V is TRBV5-1; 9 nucleotides align to TRBD1. V gave up 2 bases and J gave up 4 bases; unmatched junction bases: 6. This CDR3 contains 15 residues. Germline V gene sequence: CDR1 SGHRS, CDR2 YFSETQ. CDR3 bases: TGCGCCAGCAGCTTTGCGACAGGGGGTTCCTATGGCTACACCTTC. Protein sequence: CASSFATGGSYGYTF.

The rearrangement uses TRBV6-2 or TRBV6-3 and TRBJ2-3; possibly TRBD2 for D (5 bases). Trimming pared 2 bases from V and 4 bases from J, leaving 10 bases between. The CDR3 has 14 amino acids. Germline-derived CDR1 and CDR2 are MNHEY and SVGEGT. The CDR3 sequence: CASSYTRAADTQYF. Here the CDR3 DNA reads TGTGCCAGCAGTTACACGAGGGCCGCAGATACGCAGTATTTT.

This chain uses TRBV4-3 with TRBJ2-3, with 12 bases matching TRBD2. CDR3 length: 16 residues. The ends lost 4 bases at V and 0 bases at J; junction bases unmatched: 2. The germline V gene encodes CDR1 LGHNA and CDR2 YSLEER. The CDR3 DNA is TGCGCCAGCAGCCTCGGGACTAGCGGGAGCACAGATACGCAGTATTTT. As protein: CASSLGTSGSTDTQYF.

This chain connects TRBV5-1 to TRBJ1-6; 10 bases align to TRBD1. From germline, CDR1 is SGHRS and CDR2 YFSETQ. The CDR3 is 16 residues long. Unmatched junction bases numbered 3, after V lost 0 bases and J lost 6 bases. Written as DNA, the CDR3 is TGCGCCAGCAGCTTGGGACAGGGGGCGGGTAATTCACCCCTCCACTTT. Protein sequence: CASSLGQGAGNSPLHF.

The chain combines TRBV6-5 with TRBJ1-2; 9 nucleotides agree with TRBD1. V shed 7 bases and J 6 bases; nucleotides not matched to a gene: 6. The CDR3 totals 13 residues. Looked up from germline, CDR1 is MNHEY and CDR2 is SVGAGI. CDR3 region: CASKKTGGDGYTF. CDR3 DNA sequence: TGTGCCAGCAAAAAGACAGGGGGGGATGGCTACACCTTC.

V usage is TRBV6-5 and J usage is TRBJ1-5; TRBD1 might be the D (5 bases). The germline V gene has CDR1 MNHEY and CDR2 SVGAGI. The V end was cut by 8 bases, the J end by 2 bases, with 13 bases between. This CDR3 has 14 residues. This CDR3 reads CASVGRGGNQPQHF. The CDR3 DNA is TGTGCCAGCGTGGGGCGGGGAGGCAATCAGCCCCAGCATTTT.

The chain is built from TRBV7-2 and TRBJ2-7; 13 bases map to TRBD2. V gave up 7 bases and J gave up 6 bases; unmatched junction bases: 6. Germline V CDR1 and CDR2: SGHTA, FQGNSA. The CDR3 runs to 14 residues. CDR3 nucleotides: TGTGCCAGCACCGGACTAGCGGGAGCCCCCGAGCAGTACTTC. This translates into CASTGLAGAPEQYF.

This clone appeared a few times. The J gene is TRBJ2-7, the V gene TRBV2; D is ambiguous. V shed 8 bases and J shed 1 base, with 12 bases lying between them. The CDR3 is 13 residues long. Germline-derived CDR1 and CDR2 are SNHLY and FYNNEI. The CDR3 is CASYRRISYEQYF. The CDR3 nucleotides are TGTGCCAGCTATCGGCGGATTTCCTACGAGCAGTACTTC. Together with reference TRBV2 and TRBJ2-7, the CDR3 gives the full variable domain: EPEVTQTPSHQVTQMGQEVILRCVPISNHLYFYWYRQILGQKVEFLVSFYNNEISEKSEIFDDQFSVERPDGSNFTLKIRSTKLEDSAMYFCASYRRISYEQYFGPGTRLTVT.

The chain employs TRBV6-2 or TRBV6-3 and TRBJ2-1, with D perhaps matching TRBD1 (5 bases). Germline-derived CDR1 and CDR2 are MNHEY and SVGEGT. V gave up 6 bases and J gave up 3 bases, with 12 bases separating them. The CDR3 is made up of 14 amino acids. In DNA form, the CDR3 reads TGTGCCAGCAGCTCCCGGCAGGGCTACAATGAGCAGTTCTTC. Amino acids: CASSSRQGYNEQFF.

CDR3 sequence reads: CAISEGTGANEQFF. The CDR3, as DNA: TGTGCCATCAGTGAGGGGACAGGGGCCAATGAGCAGTTCTTC. The chain recombines TRBV10-3 with TRBJ2-1, with TRBD1 matching over 10 bases. CDR1 and CDR2 from the germline V gene are ENHRY and SYGVKD. The CDR3 spans 14 residues. V shed 2 bases, J shed 6 bases, and the junction held 1 base outside the gene matches.

For the CDR3, the DNA is TGCGCCAGCAGCCAAGGAGGGGAGACCCAGTACTTC. As protein: CASSQGGETQYF. The V and J genes are TRBV4-1 and TRBJ2-5, with D perhaps matching TRBD2 (5 bases). Germline loops: CDR1 MGHRA, CDR2 YSYEKL. Trimming took off 1 base at V and 5 bases at J, with 5 bases between the two ends. This CDR3 is built from 12 residues.

A single count supports this clone. The CDR3 sequence is CASSPPRPGQRGGANVLTF. CDR3 nucleotide sequence: TGTGCCAGCAGCCCACCTCGCCCGGGACAGAGGGGTGGGGCCAACGTCCTGACTTTC. The chain uses TRBV28 and TRBJ2-6; 7 bases are a match to TRBD1. The junction had 17 bases not matched to a gene; V was cut back by 6 bases and J by 3 bases. This CDR3 is built from 19 residues. Germline V gene lookup returns CDR1 MDHEN and CDR2 SYDVKM.

The J gene is TRBJ2-5, the V gene TRBV6-2 or TRBV6-3; 14 bases are a match to TRBD2. V shed 5 bases and J 4 bases; nucleotides not matched to a gene: 6. The CDR3 consists of 16 residues. CDR1 MNHEY and CDR2 SVGEGT come from the germline V gene. The CDR3, as DNA: TGTGCCAGCAGTCGACCCGGGACTAGCGGGAGAGAGACCCAGTACTTC. Its protein is CASSRPGTSGRETQYF.

This rearrangement joins TRBV28 to TRBJ1-1; 10 bases agree with TRBD1. CDR1 and CDR2 (germline): MDHEN, SYDVKM. The ends lost 6 bases at V and 4 bases at J; junction bases unmatched: 5. This CDR3 has 14 residues. The CDR3 DNA reads TGTGCCAGCAGGTTCGGACAGGGGGTCACTGAAGCTTTCTTT. It yields the protein CASRFGQGVTEAFF.

The V gene is TRBV18, the J gene TRBJ2-5; a possible D gene is TRBD1 (6 bases). This CDR3 comprises 14 residues. Trimming removed 1 base from V and 5 bases from J, with 11 bases in between. Germline CDR1 is KGHSH and CDR2 is LQKENI. The CDR3 coding sequence is TGTGCCAGCTCACCACAAACAGGGACGGAGACCCAGTACTTC. This encodes CASSPQTGTETQYF.

The chain has TRBV27 and TRBJ1-2; 7 bases agree with TRBD1. CDR3 length equals 15 residues. V shed 8 bases, J shed 8 bases, and the junction held 17 bases outside the gene matches. Germline assignment: CDR1 MNHEY and CDR2 SMNVEV (reference sequence). The DNA of the CDR3 is TGTGCCAGCGGTTCGCGGGAGGGGGCGCCGTGGGGCTACACCTTC. Translated: CASGSREGAPWGYTF.